The TCR beta chain described here comes from a study of T cell clonality in common variable immunodeficiency. Broader study findings: Shared TCRbeta clones were fewer between CVID subjects than controls. Common variable immunodeficiency TCR beta sequences reportedly had fewer deletions and N-nucleotide insertions.

Germline V gene lookup returns CDR1 KGHSH and CDR2 LQKENI. The junction had 12 bases not matched to a gene; V was cut back by 6 bases and J by 5 bases. This CDR3 contains 16 residues. Both groups were predominantly of Caucasian heritage. Donors gave roughly 4.5 to 9 ml heparinized peripheral whole blood. This clone was found many times. The antigen remains unidentified. The read halts 3 residues ahead of the CDR3 end, with the missing end drawn from the germline J gene. The protocol was immunoSEQ multiplex PCR, while the TCRdb copy is restricted to in-frame clones and leaves out a portion. The table lists 26,000 or so clones, with no singletons.

V gene TRBV18 combines with J gene TRBJ2-1; TRBD2 agrees at 8 bases. This clonotype was sampled from a human donor with common variable immunodeficiency. The sample comprised peripheral blood mononuclear cells. This chain's CDR3 is CASSPWTAGANNEQFF. CDR3 DNA (partial): TGTGCCAGCTCCCCATGGACAGCGGGGGCCAACAATGAG.